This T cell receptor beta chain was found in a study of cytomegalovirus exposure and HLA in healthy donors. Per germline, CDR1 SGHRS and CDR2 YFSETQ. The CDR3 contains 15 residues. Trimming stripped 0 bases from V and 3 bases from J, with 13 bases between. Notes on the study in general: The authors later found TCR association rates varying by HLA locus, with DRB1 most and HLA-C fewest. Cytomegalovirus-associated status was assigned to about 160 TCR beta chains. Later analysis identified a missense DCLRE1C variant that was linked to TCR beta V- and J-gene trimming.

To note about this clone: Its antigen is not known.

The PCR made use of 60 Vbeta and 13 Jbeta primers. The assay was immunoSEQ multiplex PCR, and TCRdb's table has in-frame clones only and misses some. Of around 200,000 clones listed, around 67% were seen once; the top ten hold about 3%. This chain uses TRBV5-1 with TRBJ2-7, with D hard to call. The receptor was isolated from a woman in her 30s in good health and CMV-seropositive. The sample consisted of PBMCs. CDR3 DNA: TGCGCCAGCAGCTTGGTTCAGGCAACCAACTACGAGCAGTACTTC. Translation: CASSLVQATNYEQYF.